Listed below are T cell receptor beta chains from one sample, sequenced in a study. TCRdb fed the 5' RACE reads into MiXCR, producing one record per CDR3 protein. The profile shows under 8,500 distinct CDR3 sequences, 40% to 60% of them singletons. The sequencing sample was made of memory CD4+ T cells sorted from a lymph node. These TCRs come from a female donor with breast cancer. The CDR3 runs from the conserved cysteine through the conserved F or W. A D gene is named only where the DNA matches it firmly. Expanded clones get a size class; other rows say once, few or many, or leave the size out.

J,D,V,size,CDR3,DNA
TRBJ1-5,.,TRBV12-3/TRBV12-4,.,CASGEGDNQPQHF,TGTGCCAGCGGGGAGGGAGACAATCAGCCCCAGCATTTT
TRBJ2-7,.,TRBV7-2,medium-sized,CASSLDPSRDEQYF,TGTGCCAGCAGCTTGGACCCGTCCCGCGACGAGCAGTACTTC
TRBJ1-3,.,TRBV29-1,.,CSVVKGSGNTIYF,TGCAGCGTTGTGAAGGGCTCTGGAAACACCATATATTTT
TRBJ2-1,.,TRBV30,.,CAWVDKVIYGEQFF,TGTGCCTGGGTTGATAAGGTTATTTACGGTGAGCAGTTCTTC
TRBJ1-1,.,TRBV7-6,.,CASSRAENTEAFF,TGTGCCAGCAGCCGGGCGGAAAACACTGAAGCTTTCTTT
TRBJ1-2,TRBD1,TRBV6-5,once,CAAPGTGDYGYTF,TGTGCCGCTCCCGGGACAGGGGACTATGGCTACACCTTC
TRBJ2-1,.,TRBV28,.,CASQQGPLGEQFF,TGTGCCAGCCAACAGGGCCCTTTAGGTGAGCAGTTCTTC
TRBJ2-3,TRBD2,TRBV4-1,medium-sized,CASSQSGLAGNTDTQYF,TGCGCCAGCAGCCAATCTGGACTAGCGGGGAACACAGATACGCAGTATTTT
TRBJ2-2,.,TRBV5-1,few,CASSPGSYGGELFF,TGCGCCAGCAGCCCCGGTTCGTACGGCGGGGAGCTGTTTTTT
TRBJ2-7,.,TRBV6-5,few,CASSYRGQEQYF,TGTGCCAGCAGTTACCGGGGGCAGGAGCAGTACTTC
TRBJ2-1,.,TRBV7-8,few,CASSSSREPQGQFF,TGTGCCAGCAGCTCGTCCAGAGAGCCACAAGGGCAGTTCTTC
TRBJ2-3,TRBD1,TRBV7-8,few,CASSTRGDRITFYTDTQYF,TGTGCCAGCAGCACCCGTGGGGACAGGATTACCTTTTACACAGATACGCAGTATTTT
TRBJ1-1,.,TRBV6-5,.,CASSYSVDTEAFF,TGTGCCAGCAGTTACTCGGTGGACACTGAAGCTTTCTTT
TRBJ1-2,TRBD1,TRBV24-1,once,CATSDGTRDSNYGYTF,TGTGCCACCAGTGATGGCACCCGGGACAGTAACTATGGCTACACCTTC
TRBJ1-5,.,TRBV27,.,CASSSVGRGNQPQHF,TGTGCCAGCAGTTCTGTGGGGAGAGGGAATCAGCCCCAGCATTTT
TRBJ1-4,TRBD1,TRBV20-1,once,CSATGGEELNEKLFF,TGCAGTGCCACAGGGGGCGAGGAGCTCAATGAAAAACTGTTTTTT
TRBJ1-5,.,TRBV4-2,.,CASSHRGGGNQPQHF,TGTGCCAGCAGCCATAGGGGAGGGGGCAATCAGCCCCAGCATTTT
TRBJ2-1,.,TRBV3-1,few,CASSQAGGMINEQFF,TGTGCCAGCAGCCAAGCTGGGGGGATGATCAATGAGCAGTTCTTC
TRBJ2-5,TRBD1,TRBV2,few,CASRDPGGPETQYF,TGTGCCAGCAGGGACCCAGGGGGCCCGGAGACCCAGTACTTC
TRBJ1-3,.,TRBV7-6,.,CASSSGGRGVGNTIYF,TGTGCCAGCAGCTCCGGGGGACGTGGAGTTGGAAACACCATATATTTT
TRBJ2-2,TRBD1,TRBV5-1,.,CASSFTGTGGPGELFF,TGCGCCAGCAGCTTCACCGGGACAGGGGGCCCCGGGGAGCTGTTTTTT
TRBJ1-6,.,TRBV27,.,CAGSLSSRADSPLHF,TGTGCCGGCAGTTTATCGAGTAGGGCGGATTCACCCCTCCACTTT
TRBJ1-3,.,TRBV10-3,.,CAIMGDNSGNTIYF,TGTGCCATCATGGGGGACAACTCTGGAAACACCATATATTTT
TRBJ2-1,.,TRBV12-3/TRBV12-4,.,CATFGNGEQFF,.
TRBJ1-2,.,TRBV6-5,few,CASSYSGRGENGYTF,TGTGCCAGCAGTTACTCGGGCAGGGGAGAAAATGGCTACACCTTC
TRBJ1-3,.,TRBV5-1,few,CASSLSNSGNTIYF,TGCGCCAGCAGCTTGAGTAATTCTGGAAACACCATATATTTT
TRBJ1-2,TRBD1,TRBV5-1,.,CASSIEAGGYGYTF,TGCGCCAGCAGCATTGAGGCAGGGGGCTATGGCTACACCTTC
TRBJ2-7,.,TRBV5-1,few,CASTLNTASYEQYF,TGCGCCAGCACCCTAAATACGGCGTCCTACGAGCAGTACTTC
TRBJ2-6,.,TRBV2,.,CANEGWDNVLTF,TGTGCCAACGAGGGGTGGGACAACGTCCTGACTTTC
TRBJ2-7,TRBD2,TRBV20-1,few,CSAWEGPYEQYF,TGCAGTGCCTGGGAGGGGCCCTACGAGCAGTACTTC
TRBJ1-1,.,TRBV20-1,.,CSSFRSSNTEAFF,TGCAGTTCGTTTCGGAGTTCGAACACTGAAGCTTTCTTT
TRBJ2-2,.,TRBV4-3,.,CASRTPGPLNTGELFF,TGCGCCAGTCGTACACCGGGACCCTTGAACACCGGGGAGCTGTTTTTT
TRBJ1-1,.,TRBV24-1,.,CATASGTRAFF,TGTGCCACGGCAAGCGGGACACGGGCTTTCTTT
TRBJ2-1,.,TRBV2,.,CASNSVRSEQFF,TGTGCCAGCAACAGTGTCCGTAGTGAGCAGTTCTTC
TRBJ1-5,.,TRBV7-8,.,CASSLRLLSNQPQHF,TGTGCCAGCAGCTTACGACTGTTGAGCAATCAGCCCCAGCATTTT
TRBJ2-5,TRBD2,TRBV5-1,.,CASSAASGRAETQYF,TGCGCCAGCAGCGCCGCTAGCGGGAGGGCCGAGACCCAGTACTTC
TRBJ1-3,.,TRBV7-2,.,CASSLGGASGNTIYF,TGTGCCAGCAGCTTAGGGGGGGCATCTGGAAACACCATATATTTT
TRBJ1-3,TRBD1,TRBV6-2/TRBV6-3,few,CASGRQPPGTGGKAGRNTIYF,TGTGCCAGCGGACGCCAACCCCCCGGGACAGGGGGAAAGGCTGGAAGAAACACCATATATTTT
TRBJ2-5,TRBD2,TRBV7-2,few,CASSVLAAAWETQYF,TGTGCCAGCAGCGTCCTAGCGGCCGCGTGGGAGACCCAGTACTTC
TRBJ2-3,.,TRBV6-2/TRBV6-3,.,CASTNWASFVALQYF,TGTGCCAGCACCAACTGGGCGTCCTTTGTGGCGTTGCAGTATTTT